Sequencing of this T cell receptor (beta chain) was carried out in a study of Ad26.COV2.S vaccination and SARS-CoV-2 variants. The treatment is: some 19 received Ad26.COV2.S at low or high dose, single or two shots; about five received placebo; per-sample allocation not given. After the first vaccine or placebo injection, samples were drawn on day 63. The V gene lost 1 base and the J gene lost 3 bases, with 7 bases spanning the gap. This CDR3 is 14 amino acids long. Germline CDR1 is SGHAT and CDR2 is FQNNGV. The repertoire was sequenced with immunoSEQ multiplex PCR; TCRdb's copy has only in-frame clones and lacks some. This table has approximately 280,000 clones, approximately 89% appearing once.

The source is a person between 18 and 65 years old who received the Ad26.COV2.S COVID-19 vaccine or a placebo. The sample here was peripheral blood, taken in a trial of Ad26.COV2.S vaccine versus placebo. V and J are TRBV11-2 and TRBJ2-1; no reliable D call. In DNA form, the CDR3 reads TGTGCCAGCAGCTTAGGTCGCTACTACAATGAGCAGTTCTTC. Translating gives CASSLGRYYNEQFF.